The 30 T cell receptor beta chains presented below share a single source sample, sequenced in a study of CD8 T cells in Susac syndrome. It was with random hexamers that roughly 0.45 to 1 ug RNA was reverse transcribed. TCRdb called the immunoSEQ multiplex PCR reads again in MiXCR, with one record for every CDR3 protein. The table has 150,000 to 200,000 distinct CDR3 sequences, 80% to 95% seen once. Sequenced material: CD4+ T cells from PBMCs. These receptors all stem from a human donor in good health.

The chain carries TRBV6-5 and TRBJ1-2; D possibly corresponds to TRBD1 (5 bases). The V gene lost 2 bases and the J gene lost 4 bases, with 11 bases spanning the gap. Per the germline V gene, CDR1 is MNHEY and CDR2 is SVGAGI. The CDR3 has 14 amino acids. CDR3 DNA sequence: TGTGCCAGCAGTTACGGGGGTGAAGGCTATGGCTACACCTTC. As protein: CASSYGGEGYGYTF.

CDR3 DNA sequence: TGTGCCAGCAGCTTGGGGGACAGGGCTAGGGAGCAGTACTTC. As protein: CASSLGDRAREQYF. The J gene is TRBJ2-7, the V gene TRBV5-4; 9 bases line up with TRBD1. The CDR3 spans 14 residues. Germline V gene sequence: CDR1 SGHNT, CDR2 YYREEE (reference sequence). With 0 bases clipped from V and 7 bases from J, the junction kept 5 bases outside the gene matches.

The CDR3 DNA is TGTGCCAGCAGCTTCAACAGGGGAGATACGCAGTATTTT. Its translation is CASSFNRGDTQYF. The J gene is TRBJ2-3, the V gene TRBV7-3, with 7 bases identical to TRBD1. The CDR3 extends over 13 amino acids. The trim removed 3 bases at V and 5 bases at J, leaving 2 bases unmatched. Germline V gives CDR1 SGHTA, CDR2 FQGTGA.

The genes are TRBV2 and TRBJ1-2; the match to TRBD1 covers 9 bases. The CDR3 covers 13 residues. From germline, CDR1 is SNHLY and CDR2 FYNNEI. V lost 9 bases and J lost 4; bases outside the gene matches: 6. Written as DNA, the CDR3 is TGTGCCAGTGGGACAGGGTCGTTCTATGGCTACACCTTC. Protein product: CASGTGSFYGYTF.

The chain employs TRBV20-1 and TRBJ2-6; the D is unclear. This CDR3 is 13 amino acids long. Trimming shortened V by 4 bases and J by 0 bases, and 4 bases separated the two germline ends. Per germline, CDR1 DFQATT and CDR2 SNEGSKA (reference sequence). CDR3 protein: CSAKPSGANVLTF. CDR3 nucleotides: TGCAGTGCTAAGCCCTCTGGGGCCAACGTCCTGACTTTC.

The V call is TRBV5-4, the J call TRBJ2-5, with a possible D match to TRBD2 (6 bases). Trimming shortened V by 5 bases and J by 3 bases, and 11 bases separated the two germline ends. Germline values: CDR1 SGHNT, CDR2 YYREEE (reference sequence). CDR3 size: 13 residues. DNA for the CDR3: TGTGCCAGCAGTCTCGGGACTGAAGAGACCCAGTACTTC. It encodes CASSLGTEETQYF.

The rearrangement uses TRBV30 and TRBJ1-2; TRBD1 agrees at 9 bases. This CDR3 region has 14 residues. From germline, CDR1 is GTSNPN and CDR2 SVGIG (reference sequence). With V trimmed by 4 bases and J by 4 bases, 7 bases remained unmatched. The CDR3 loop reads CAWNSGQGAYGYTF. CDR3 in DNA: TGTGCCTGGAACTCGGGACAGGGAGCCTATGGCTACACCTTC.

DNA for the CDR3: TGTGCCAGCAGCTTGACGTGGGAGACCCAGTACTTC. It yields the protein CASSLTWETQYF. This rearrangement joins TRBV7-2 to TRBJ2-5; D not resolved. The V end was cut by 3 bases, the J end by 5 bases, with 7 bases between. Germline values: CDR1 SGHTA, CDR2 FQGNSA. This CDR3 has 12 amino acids.

This clonotype was observed a single time. V gene TRBV20-1 combines with J gene TRBJ2-3; D is undetermined. Germline V gene sequence: CDR1 DFQATT, CDR2 SNEGSKA (reference sequence). V lost 2 bases and J lost 5, with 14 bases in between. The CDR3 totals 14 residues. CDR3 amino acids: CSARSYSPRDTQYF. The CDR3 DNA reads TGCAGTGCTAGATCGTATTCCCCGCGAGATACGCAGTATTTT.

The rearrangement joins TRBV7-8 to TRBJ2-1; D may be TRBD1 (6 bases). The germline V and J ends were trimmed by 0 bases and 3 bases, with 9 bases remaining between them. This CDR3 spans 15 amino acids. CDR1 and CDR2 from the germline V gene are SGHVS and FQNEAQ. CDR3 DNA: TGTGCCAGCAGCTTAGCGGGGGCGTACTACAATGAGCAGTTCTTC. Its translation: CASSLAGAYYNEQFF.

The rearrangement uses TRBV2 and TRBJ1-5, with TRBD1 matching over 10 bases. There are 17 residues in the CDR3. V dropped 8 bases and J dropped 3; count of bases not matched to a gene: 13. Per germline, CDR1 SNHLY and CDR2 FYNNEI. CDR3 DNA: TGTGCCAGCCAGCCTTCTGTCGGGACAGGGGACAATCAGCCCCAGCATTTT. It is translated as CASQPSVGTGDNQPQHF.

This chain uses TRBV3-1 with TRBJ2-2; D unresolved. Per the germline V gene, CDR1 is LGHDT and CDR2 is YNNKEL (reference sequence). There are 12 residues in the CDR3. V was shortened by 1 base and J by 9 bases, with 6 bases between the two germline ends. The DNA of the CDR3 is TGTGCCAGCAGCCAAGGGTCCCGGGAGCTGTTTTTT. It codes for CASSQGSRELFF.

The chain links TRBV4-2 to TRBJ2-1; 7 bases are shared with TRBD1. V trimming: 3 bases; J trimming: 0 bases; junction bases outside the gene matches: 20. The CDR3 consists of 21 residues. Germline values: CDR1 LGHNA, CDR2 YNFKEQ. CDR3 bases: TGTGCCAGCAGCCAGGACAGGTCATGGGTCGGCAACTCAAACTCCTACAATGAGCAGTTCTTC. Translated: CASSQDRSWVGNSNSYNEQFF.

The chain combines TRBV12-3 or TRBV12-4 with TRBJ2-7; TRBD2 agrees at 7 bases. J lost 6 bases, V lost 5 bases, and 4 bases had no gene match. CDR3 length: 12 amino acids. CDR3 DNA sequence: TGTGCCAGCAGTAGGTGGGGGGGCGAGCAGTACTTC. Its protein product is CASSRWGGEQYF.

V is TRBV29-1 and J is TRBJ2-4; a possible D gene is TRBD1 (5 bases). V lost 6 bases to trimming and J lost 1 base, with 13 bases between them. Germline CDR1 is SQVTM and CDR2 is ANQGSEA. This CDR3 has 14 amino acids. The CDR3 loop reads CSVVAGFAKNIQYF. The CDR3 DNA follows: TGCAGCGTCGTTGCAGGGTTCGCCAAAAACATTCAGTACTTC. The entire variable domain, with the rest obtained from reference TRBV29-1 and TRBJ2-4, is as follows: SAVISQKPSRDICQRGTSLTIQCQVDSQVTMMFWYRQQPGQSLTLIATANQGSEATYESGFVIDKFPISRPNLTFSTLTVSNMSPEDSSIYLCSVVAGFAKNIQYFGAGTRLSVL.

This rearrangement joins TRBV2 to TRBJ2-5; 10 bases line up with TRBD1. In germline, CDR1 is SNHLY, CDR2 FYNNEI. V was pared by 8 bases and J by 5 bases, with 8 bases of the junction left unmatched. The CDR3 contains 14 residues. The CDR3 sequence is CASADRGRRETQYF. The CDR3 bases are TGTGCCAGCGCCGACAGGGGGCGACGGGAGACCCAGTACTTC.

V gene TRBV9 combines with J gene TRBJ1-6; D might be TRBD1 (5 bases). The germline V and J ends were trimmed by 0 bases and 2 bases, with 12 bases remaining between them. CDR3 length equals 17 residues. Germline values: CDR1 SGDLS, CDR2 YYNGEE. CDR3: CASSVDPGDPYNSPLHF. CDR3 bases: TGTGCCAGCAGCGTAGATCCGGGGGACCCCTATAATTCACCCCTCCACTTT.

V is TRBV28 and J is TRBJ2-5; D not resolved. V lost 9 bases and J lost 1, with 15 bases in between. The CDR3 is made up of 14 amino acids. Germline V gene data show CDR1 as MDHEN and CDR2 as SYDVKM. DNA of the CDR3: TGTGCCAGTAGGGAAGGGTCCCGCCAAGAGACCCAGTACTTC. As protein: CASREGSRQETQYF. The full variable domain, in which reference TRBV28 and TRBJ2-5 provide the parts outside the CDR3, is DVKVTQSSRYLVKRTGEKVFLECVQDMDHENMFWYRQDPGLGLRLIYFSYDVKMKEKGDIPEGYSVSREKKERFSLILESASTNQTSMYLCASREGSRQETQYFGPGTRLLVL.

The chain is built from TRBV20-1 and TRBJ1-2; D gene uncertain. Germline CDR1 is DFQATT and CDR2 is SNEGSKA (reference sequence). This CDR3 is built from 11 residues. The CDR3, as DNA: TGCACCCCGGGAAAACTCTATGGCTACACCTTC. It codes for CTPGKLYGYTF.

The chain employs TRBV12-3 or TRBV12-4 and TRBJ1-2; D possibly corresponds to TRBD1 (6 bases). The CDR3 length is 14 residues. Trimming pared 6 bases from V and 3 bases from J, leaving 14 bases between. This CDR3 reads CASSRTGSDYGYTF. CDR3 bases: TGTGCCAGCAGCCGAACAGGGTCTGACTATGGCTACACCTTC.

This chain uses TRBV20-1 with TRBJ2-7; no clear D. The germline V and J ends were trimmed by 3 bases and 2 bases, with 14 bases remaining between them. The CDR3 length is 14 residues. Germline V gene lookup returns CDR1 DFQATT and CDR2 SNEGSKA (reference sequence). CDR3 in amino acids: CSARETLTTYEQYF. CDR3 nucleotides: TGCAGTGCTAGGGAGACTCTAACGACCTACGAGCAGTACTTC.

The J gene is TRBJ2-3, the V gene TRBV5-1, with 10 bases lining up with TRBD2. Trimming removed 5 bases from V and 4 bases from J; junction bases left unmatched: 7. The germline V gene encodes CDR1 SGHRS and CDR2 YFSETQ. CDR3 length equals 15 residues. This CDR3 reads CASRAPAGGADTQYF. CDR3 nucleotide sequence: TGCGCCAGCAGGGCCCCAGCGGGGGGGGCAGATACGCAGTATTTT.

The V and J genes are TRBV10-3 and TRBJ2-3; 9 bases are a match to TRBD2. The CDR3 is made up of 17 amino acids. Germline V gene lookup returns CDR1 ENHRY and CDR2 SYGVKD. Germline trimming cut 0 bases from V and 6 bases from J; bases unmatched to any gene: 10. The CDR3 nucleotides are TGTGCCATCAGTGAGTCGGGCGGGGGGGCCATTGTGGATACGCAGTATTTT. This gives the protein CAISESGGGAIVDTQYF.

The chain recombines TRBV7-2 with TRBJ1-5, with D unresolved. CDR3 length: 13 residues. Germline V gene lookup returns CDR1 SGHTA and CDR2 FQGNSA. Trimming cost V 4 bases and J 5 bases, with 9 bases left between them. As DNA, the CDR3 is TGTGCCAGCAGCTCCCGCCTAGATCAGCCCCAGCATTTT. It yields the protein CASSSRLDQPQHF.

The rearrangement links TRBV20-1 to TRBJ2-7; possibly TRBD1 for D (6 bases). Germline CDR1 reads DFQATT; CDR2 reads SNEGSKA (reference sequence). The CDR3 spans 14 residues. V lost 6 bases to trimming and J lost 2 bases, with 17 bases between them. CDR3 sequence: CSASTDSATYEQYF. In DNA, the CDR3 is TGCAGTGCCTCCACGGACAGTGCTACCTACGAGCAGTACTTC.

This chain links TRBV5-1 with TRBJ2-1; 8 nucleotides match TRBD1. The CDR3 extends over 14 amino acids. CDR1 and CDR2 (germline): SGHRS, YFSETQ. Trimming at V came to 4 bases and at J to 9 bases, leaving 9 bases not matched to a gene. Here the CDR3 DNA reads TGCGCCAGCAGCCAAGGACAGGGATTTGGTGAGCAGTTCTTC. Encoded protein: CASSQGQGFGEQFF.

The rearrangement joins TRBV6-1 to TRBJ2-7, with unresolved D. The length of the CDR3 is 13 residues. The germline V gene encodes CDR1 MNHNS and CDR2 SASEGT. Trimming shortened V by 3 bases and J by 2 bases, and 8 bases separated the two germline ends. CDR3 sequence: CASSDGQTYEQYF. The CDR3 DNA follows: TGTGCCAGCAGTGACGGGCAGACCTACGAGCAGTACTTC.

This clonotype appeared once. The chain couples TRBV29-1 to TRBJ2-7; D tentatively fits TRBD1 or TRBD2 (6 bases each). V lost 6 bases and J lost 5, with 17 bases in between. The CDR3 totals 13 residues. Germline V gene lookup returns CDR1 SQVTM and CDR2 ANQGSEA. The DNA of the CDR3 is TGCAGCGTGAGGGGTGGGGGGCTTGACGAGCAGTACTTC. It is translated as CSVRGGGLDEQYF.

The genes are TRBV7-9 and TRBJ2-5; no clear D gene. Trimming left V 0 bases short and J 6 bases short, with 8 bases between. The CDR3 runs 13 residues. Germline assignment: CDR1 SEHNR and CDR2 FQNEAQ (reference sequence). The CDR3 DNA follows: TGTGCCAGCAGCTTAGCCGGTTTGAAGACCCAGTACTTC. It yields the protein CASSLAGLKTQYF.

This clonotype was recorded only once. The gene calls are TRBV7-6 and TRBJ1-3; 7 bases line up with TRBD1. CDR3 length: 17 residues. V lost 6 bases, J lost 3 bases, and 14 bases stayed unmatched. From germline, CDR1 is SGHVS and CDR2 FNYEAQ. CDR3 in DNA: TGTGCCAGCAGTTCAACCAGGGGGTTCCGTAATGGAAACACCATATATTTT. It encodes CASSSTRGFRNGNTIYF.